This T cell receptor beta chain was identified in a study of blood T cell repertoires in COVID-19. Study summary: The samples span acute and convalescent COVID-19 from the United States, Italy and Spain. T cells, B-cell-depleted T cells, or PBMCs supplied cDNA or gDNA.

In the source study's methods: Researchers report that nucleated cell counts were estimated from reference gene primer amplification. Sequencing used immunoSEQ multiplex PCR; TCRdb keeps in-frame clones, though not all of them. V and J calls plus clone size are reproduced from that table; the DNA served to infer D and trimming. The sample lists over 120,000 clones, around 84% occurring once. Germline lookup yields CDR1 SGHAT and CDR2 FQNNGV. The CDR3 is 15 residues long. V was cut by 2 bases and J by 2 bases, with 12 bases left in between. The sequenced sample consisted of peripheral blood. The receptor's source is a man aged 60 to 75 with active or convalescent COVID-19. The V and J genes are TRBV11-2 and TRBJ2-5; no clear D. The DNA for the CDR3 is TGTGCCAGCAGCTTAATCTTCAGTATGCAAGAGACCCAGTACTTC. This gives the protein CASSLIFSMQETQYF.